This TCR beta chain stems from a study of CD8 T cells in ankylosing spondylitis. Scientists made TCR beta libraries using quantitative 5'-RACE with molecular barcodes. Each CDR3 protein is one row after TCRdb ran MiXCR on the 5' RACE reads. The sample shows about 210,000 distinct CDR3 sequences, under 8.5% of them seen only once. The CDR3 consists of 13 residues. V gave up 6 bases and J gave up 0 bases, with 5 bases separating them. This clonotype was detected many times. Sample: blood, either unsorted or a sorted T cell fraction (not recorded which). The receptor's source is a female donor with ankylosing spondylitis or in good health (not recorded which). This sequence joins TRBV12-3 or TRBV12-4 and TRBJ2-2; no definite D call. The CDR3 sequence: CASRGSNTGELFF. The CDR3 coding sequence is TGTGCCAGCAGGGGCTCGAACACCGGGGAGCTGTTTTTT.